These T cell receptor beta chains were read from a single sample in a study of OX40 agonist ivuxolimab in advanced cancers. TCRdb's copy holds only in-frame clones and misses some; the assay was immunoSEQ multiplex PCR. The sample gives 30,000 to 45,000 clones, around 73% of which show up once; around a fifth is in the top ten. The source material was CD4+ or CD8+ T cells sorted from blood, sampled in a trial of the OX40 agonist ivuxolimab. Every receptor here comes from an adult with an advanced solid tumor such as melanoma, head and neck, liver or kidney cancer. Each CDR3 is given with its conserved first and last residue. Each record gives: CDR3 protein, V gene, D gene, J gene. The D gene is left open where the match is weak.

CDR3aa: CASSPPGTMNQPQHF; v_gene: TRBV19; d_gene: .; j_gene: TRBJ1-5
CDR3aa: CASTNIGMGTEAFF; v_gene: TRBV11-2; d_gene: .; j_gene: TRBJ1-1
CDR3aa: CASSLLAGGPDEQFF; v_gene: TRBV7-9; d_gene: TRBD2; j_gene: TRBJ2-1
CDR3aa: CASSVGSGRGDEQFF; v_gene: TRBV9; d_gene: TRBD2; j_gene: TRBJ2-1
CDR3aa: CASSLALEEKNSPLHF; v_gene: TRBV5-4; d_gene: .; j_gene: TRBJ1-6
CDR3aa: CASSLGRGPDTQYF; v_gene: TRBV4-2; d_gene: .; j_gene: TRBJ2-3
CDR3aa: CASSRTRDLSYEQYF; v_gene: TRBV4-2; d_gene: .; j_gene: TRBJ2-7
CDR3aa: CASSQDWGKLFF; v_gene: TRBV4-1; d_gene: .; j_gene: TRBJ1-4
CDR3aa: CASNPVGVPYEQYF; v_gene: TRBV27; d_gene: .; j_gene: TRBJ2-7
CDR3aa: CASSFYDSYEQYF; v_gene: TRBV7-2; d_gene: .; j_gene: TRBJ2-7
CDR3aa: CASSFSTDTQYF; v_gene: TRBV11-2; d_gene: .; j_gene: TRBJ2-3
CDR3aa: CAWKEATAYEQYF; v_gene: TRBV30; d_gene: .; j_gene: TRBJ2-7
CDR3aa: CASSQGRGFSTDTQYF; v_gene: TRBV4-2; d_gene: .; j_gene: TRBJ2-3
CDR3aa: CASSLGSGGEGYTF; v_gene: TRBV7-9; d_gene: .; j_gene: TRBJ1-2
CDR3aa: CATSRGRSLAGVDTQYF; v_gene: TRBV15; d_gene: TRBD2; j_gene: TRBJ2-3
CDR3aa: CASSDGENTGELFF; v_gene: TRBV6-4; d_gene: .; j_gene: TRBJ2-2